The 27 T cell receptor beta chains reported below all come from one sample, sequenced in a study of cytomegalovirus exposure and HLA in healthy donors. Primers included in the PCR were 60 Vbeta and 13 Jbeta primers. Method: immunoSEQ multiplex PCR; TCRdb's copy keeps in-frame clones and lacks some. This table has about 150,000 clones, 60% to 85% appearing once. The source material was PBMCs. Every receptor here comes from a young woman in good health and CMV-seronegative.

The chain joins TRBV7-9 to TRBJ1-6, with D possibly being TRBD1 (5 bases). Germline V CDR1 and CDR2: SEHNR, FQNEAQ (reference sequence). The CDR3 totals 17 residues. Deletions cut 2 bases from V and 3 bases from J, with 14 bases between. CDR3 nucleotide sequence: TGTGCCAGCAGCTTAAGGCCCCCAGGGATCTATAATTCACCCCTCCACTTT. It encodes CASSLRPPGIYNSPLHF.

A few counts support this clone. The chain recombines TRBV2 with TRBJ2-2, with TRBD2 identical over 8 bases. V shed 0 bases and J 2 bases; nucleotides not matched to a gene: 11. The CDR3 contains 19 residues. Germline CDR1 reads SNHLY; CDR2 reads FYNNEI. This chain's CDR3 is CASSEALRTSSGNTGELFF. CDR3 DNA: TGTGCCAGCAGTGAAGCGCTTAGGACTAGCTCGGGTAACACCGGGGAGCTGTTTTTT.

The chain links TRBV19 to TRBJ2-3; 15 bases match TRBD2. With V trimmed by 4 bases and J by 3 bases, 8 bases remained unmatched. CDR1 and CDR2 (germline): LNHDA, SQIVND (reference sequence). The CDR3 runs 18 residues. CDR3 bases: TGTGCCAGTAGTAGGCAACCGGGACTAGCGGGGGGAACAGATACGCAGTATTTT. Translation: CASSRQPGLAGGTDTQYF.

The V and J genes are TRBV28 and TRBJ1-1, with D unclear. Germline assignment: CDR1 MDHEN and CDR2 SYDVKM. V gave up 4 bases and J gave up 1 base, with 22 bases separating them. This CDR3 is 18 amino acids long. CDR3 region: CASSSSYGNDRENTEAFF. DNA for the CDR3: TGTGCCAGCAGTTCCTCTTATGGCAACGACCGGGAGAACACTGAAGCTTTCTTT.

This chain links TRBV25-1 with TRBJ2-2; 7 bases are shared with TRBD1. The germline CDR1 and CDR2 sequences are MGHDK and SYGVNS. J was trimmed by 4 bases and V by 6 bases; bases with no gene match: 5. CDR3 length equals 14 residues. The CDR3 loop is CASRLSGGTGELFF. The CDR3 bases are TGTGCCAGCAGATTGTCAGGGGGCACCGGGGAGCTGTTTTTT.

The chain employs TRBV10-3 and TRBJ1-1; 7 positions match TRBD1. Germline assignment: CDR1 ENHRY and CDR2 SYGVKD. Trimming removed 4 bases from V and 1 base from J; junction bases left unmatched: 0. The CDR3 is 13 residues long. The CDR3 region is CAISGQGNTEAFF. CDR3 in DNA: TGTGCCATCAGTGGACAGGGGAACACTGAAGCTTTCTTT.

This sequence joins TRBV30 and TRBJ2-7; D is perhaps TRBD2 (6 bases). CDR1 GTSNPN and CDR2 SVGIG come from the germline V gene (reference sequence). The CDR3 runs 13 residues. V gave up 2 bases and J gave up 5 bases, with 13 bases separating them. DNA of the CDR3: TGTGCCTGGAGTCCCGGGGGTGTCGACGAGCAGTACTTC. Protein sequence: CAWSPGGVDEQYF.

The V and J genes are TRBV2 and TRBJ1-5; 7 positions agree with TRBD1. The CDR3 is 15 residues long. Per germline, CDR1 SNHLY and CDR2 FYNNEI. With 5 bases clipped from V and 5 bases from J, the junction kept 9 bases outside the gene matches. DNA for the CDR3: TGTGCCAGCAGTCTGTCCCAAACAGGGGATCAGCCCCAGCATTTT. It encodes CASSLSQTGDQPQHF.

CDR3 coding DNA: TGTGCCAGCAGGGGACAGGGGCCGATACTGGAGACCCAGTACTTC. Translating it yields CASRGQGPILETQYF. The V and J genes are TRBV2 and TRBJ2-5; TRBD1 matches 10 bases. This CDR3 comprises 15 residues. In germline, CDR1 is SNHLY, CDR2 FYNNEI. Trimming at V came to 6 bases and at J to 5 bases, leaving 9 bases not matched to a gene.

The chain employs TRBV7-2 and TRBJ1-1; 9 bases are a match to TRBD1. The CDR3 is 14 residues long. V dropped 11 bases and J dropped 3; count of bases not matched to a gene: 10. Germline values: CDR1 SGHTA, CDR2 FQGNSA. CDR3: CAGRIDRGYTEAFF. The CDR3 DNA sequence: TGTGCCGGTCGGATAGACAGGGGGTACACTGAAGCTTTCTTT.

The rearrangement links TRBV11-1 to TRBJ1-1, with TRBD1 as a possible D gene (6 bases). Germline CDR1 reads SGHAT; CDR2 reads FQDESV (reference sequence). This CDR3 contains 15 residues. Trimming pared 6 bases from V and 3 bases from J, leaving 17 bases between. The CDR3 spells CASRSDRFPYTEAFF. The CDR3 DNA is TGTGCCAGCAGGAGTGACAGGTTTCCTTACACTGAAGCTTTCTTT.

The rearrangement uses TRBV27 and TRBJ2-1; 12 bases line up with TRBD2. Germline V lookup: CDR1 MNHEY, CDR2 SMNVEV (reference sequence). The length of the CDR3 is 15 residues. V shed 5 bases, J shed 8 bases, and the junction held 7 bases outside the gene matches. The CDR3 loop is CASSLSSGGAYEQFF. Written as DNA, the CDR3 is TGTGCCAGCAGTCTCTCTAGCGGGGGGGCCTATGAGCAGTTCTTC.

The chain combines TRBV5-1 with TRBJ1-2; 12 bases are a match to TRBD1. The CDR3 is made up of 15 amino acids. V lost 4 bases, J lost 7 bases, and 8 bases stayed unmatched. Per germline, CDR1 SGHRS and CDR2 YFSETQ. CDR3 nucleotide sequence: TGCGCCAGCAGCATGGGACAGGGGGCTGTGGTTGGCTACACCTTC. Its protein is CASSMGQGAVVGYTF.

The chain recombines TRBV4-1 with TRBJ2-1; TRBD2 matches 7 bases. V trimming: 0 bases; J trimming: 6 bases; junction bases outside the gene matches: 5. In germline, CDR1 is MGHRA, CDR2 YSYEKL. CDR3 length equals 15 residues. This CDR3 is CASSQDLRTSNEQFF. The CDR3 coding sequence is TGCGCCAGCAGCCAAGATCTGAGGACTAGCAATGAGCAGTTCTTC.

The chain couples TRBV19 to TRBJ1-1; D might be TRBD1 (6 bases). The CDR3 loop spans 16 amino acids. With 1 base removed from V and 0 bases from J, the gap between germline ends came to 12 bases. Germline V gene data show CDR1 as LNHDA and CDR2 as SQIVND (reference sequence). CDR3: CASSIAHRAMNTEAFF. CDR3 in DNA: TGTGCCAGTAGTATAGCCCACAGGGCCATGAACACTGAAGCTTTCTTT.

The chain couples TRBV7-8 to TRBJ2-7; D call uncertain. Germline lookup yields CDR1 SGHVS and CDR2 FQNEAQ. V was trimmed by 6 bases and J by 4 bases, leaving 13 bases between them. The CDR3 is made up of 13 amino acids. The CDR3 reads CASREKTAYEQYF. DNA for the CDR3: TGTGCCAGCAGGGAGAAGACGGCATACGAGCAGTACTTC.

The chain couples TRBV28 to TRBJ2-3, with D tentatively TRBD2 (7 bases). Germline V gene lookup returns CDR1 MDHEN and CDR2 SYDVKM. The CDR3 has 14 residues. V was clipped by 8 bases and J by 1 base, with 13 bases between them. The CDR3 loop reads CASGGGLGTDTQYF. CDR3 DNA: TGTGCCAGCGGGGGGGGGCTGGGCACAGATACGCAGTATTTT.

This clone was seen once. The gene calls are TRBV7-2 and TRBJ2-5; TRBD2 is a possible D gene (6 bases). CDR1 and CDR2 (germline): SGHTA, FQGNSA. The CDR3 is made up of 14 amino acids. Trimming stripped 2 bases from V and 9 bases from J, with 16 bases between. CDR3 residues: CASSLRRLAMAQYF. In DNA form, the CDR3 reads TGTGCCAGCAGCTTAAGACGCCTAGCGATGGCCCAGTACTTC.

The chain joins TRBV27 to TRBJ1-2; TRBD1 is a possible D gene (5 bases). Germline V gene lookup returns CDR1 MNHEY and CDR2 SMNVEV (reference sequence). The V and J ends lost 6 bases and 2 bases respectively, with 10 bases between them. This CDR3 has 13 residues. DNA for the CDR3: TGTGCCAGCAGGTGGGGCACGAACTATGGCTACACCTTC. Its protein product is CASRWGTNYGYTF.

This clone appeared a few times. CDR3 amino acids: CASRPRVTKNIQYF. CDR3 coding DNA: TGTGCCAGCAGGCCCAGGGTGACCAAAAACATTCAGTACTTC. The chain couples TRBV2 to TRBJ2-4, with D possibly TRBD1 on 5 matching bases. The CDR3 sequence is 14 residues long. The V end was cut by 6 bases, the J end by 2 bases, with 11 bases between. In germline, CDR1 is SNHLY, CDR2 FYNNEI. The variable domain in full, with the rest retrieved from reference TRBV2 and TRBJ2-4, is EPEVTQTPSHQVTQMGQEVILRCVPISNHLYFYWYRQILGQKVEFLVSFYNNEISEKSEIFDDQFSVERPDGSNFTLKIRSTKLEDSAMYFCASRPRVTKNIQYFGAGTRLSVL.

This clone was seen a few times. This chain connects TRBV5-1 to TRBJ2-3, with 10 bases that match TRBD1. CDR1 is SGHRS, CDR2 YFSETQ, per germline. This CDR3 is built from 16 residues. The trim removed 5 bases at V and 4 bases at J, leaving 10 bases unmatched. The CDR3 sequence is CASSFPAGTGADTQYF. CDR3 DNA sequence: TGCGCCAGCAGTTTCCCCGCGGGGACAGGGGCAGATACGCAGTATTTT.

This chain joins TRBV5-5 and TRBJ1-4; D possibly corresponds to TRBD1 (6 bases). CDR1 and CDR2 (germline): SGHKS, YYEKEE (reference sequence). V was clipped by 4 bases and J by 8 bases, with 12 bases between them. The length of the CDR3 is 13 residues. Written as DNA, the CDR3 is TGTGCCAGCAGCCCAACAGGGATGGAAAAACTGTTTTTT. Translated: CASSPTGMEKLFF.

V and J are TRBV7-6 and TRBJ1-4; TRBD1 is a possible D gene (5 bases). Germline CDR1 SGHVS, CDR2 FNYEAQ. V lost 5 bases and J lost 5, with 30 bases in between. The CDR3 is made up of 20 amino acids. The chain's CDR3 is CASSPRVDSPTGTGNEKLFF. DNA of the CDR3: TGTGCCAGCAGCCCCCGAGTGGATAGTCCAACCGGGACTGGGAATGAAAAACTGTTTTTT.

The CDR3 sequence: CAVGLRGSNTGELFF. The CDR3 region has the DNA TGTGCCGTGGGCCTCAGGGGTTCGAACACCGGGGAGCTGTTTTTT. The chain uses TRBV30 and TRBJ2-2, with D possibly matching TRBD1 (6 bases). CDR1 GTSNPN and CDR2 SVGIG come from the germline V gene (reference sequence). Trimming removed 8 bases at V and 0 bases at J, with 16 bases between. The CDR3 consists of 15 residues.

V gene TRBV6-6 combines with J gene TRBJ2-5, with 8 bases identical to TRBD1. Germline CDR1 and CDR2: MNHNY and SVGAGI (reference sequence). The CDR3 runs to 14 residues. V lost 5 bases to trimming and J lost 4 bases; unmatched junction nucleotides: 6. This CDR3 is CASSIWTGPETQYF. CDR3 DNA sequence: TGTGCCAGCAGTATTTGGACAGGGCCAGAGACCCAGTACTTC.

In this sample, this clone turned up a few times. This chain links TRBV7-9 with TRBJ1-1; 7 bases match TRBD1. Germline trimming cut 0 bases from V and 5 bases from J; bases unmatched to any gene: 9. The CDR3 runs to 16 residues. Germline V gene data show CDR1 as SEHNR and CDR2 as FQNEAQ (reference sequence). CDR3 amino acids: CASSLAMTGLGTEAFF. The CDR3 nucleotides read TGTGCCAGCAGCTTAGCGATGACAGGGCTAGGGACTGAAGCTTTCTTT.

J is TRBJ1-5 and V is TRBV7-8; 7 nucleotides match TRBD1. Germline lookup yields CDR1 SGHVS and CDR2 FQNEAQ. This CDR3 is built from 16 residues. The ends lost 1 base at V and 4 bases at J; junction bases unmatched: 7. CDR3 residues: CASSLEGASRNQPQHF. CDR3 nucleotides: TGTGCCAGCAGCTTAGAGGGGGCCTCTCGGAATCAGCCCCAGCATTTT.